This T cell receptor (beta chain) was sequenced during a study of neurological immune-mediated disorders. General study points: Multiple sclerosis, the disease with the least TCR clonal expansion, fell below healthy controls, whereas HTLV-1-associated myelopathy showed the most.

TCRdb called the 5' RACE reads again in MiXCR, with one record for every CDR3 protein. This table has roughly 65,000 distinct CDR3 sequences, approximately 3.7% appearing once. In germline, CDR1 is SQVTM, CDR2 ANQGSEA. CDR3 length: 12 residues. J was trimmed by 3 bases and V by 6 bases; bases with no gene match: 2. This clonotype was seen more than once but under ten times. The antigen is unknown. The sequenced sample was PBMCs. V and J are TRBV29-1 and TRBJ1-5; 7 bases are a match to TRBD1. This clonotype originated in a man aged 45-60 years with multiple sclerosis. The CDR3 loop reads CSVQGTNQPQHF. The CDR3 DNA follows: TGCAGCGTACAGGGGACCAATCAGCCCCAGCATTTT.